This T cell receptor beta chain was documented in a study of CD8 T cells in Susac syndrome. Findings and caveats of the study: The authors acknowledged that the study's TCR sequencing and HLA analysis involved relatively few individuals.

On this clonotype: Its matching antigen is unknown.

From blood CD8+ and CD4+ T cells, TCR beta sequences were generated. Negative isolation was used for CD8+ and CD4+ T cells, and FACS enrichment was applied to TEMRA cells. Trimming took 5 bases from V and 5 from J; bases not matched to a gene: 12. Germline CDR1 is PRHDT and CDR2 is FYEKMQ (reference sequence). The CDR3 has 18 residues. The authors reverse transcribed about 0.45 to 1 ug RNA with random hexamers. An immunoSEQ multiplex PCR amplified TCR beta CDR3 over 54 Vbeta and 13 Jbeta. In TCRdb, the immunoSEQ multiplex PCR reads were re-called with MiXCR into one record per CDR3 protein. In the table there are hundreds of thousands of distinct CDR3 sequences, about 93% of which are singletons.

This TCR derives from a human donor with multiple sclerosis. The sequencing sample was made of CD4+ T cells from PBMCs. This chain connects TRBV13 to TRBJ2-1; 13 bases are shared with TRBD2. The CDR3 coding sequence is TGTGCCAGCAGCCTCATAGGGACTAGCGGGAAGTGGCACAATGAGCAGTTCTTC. Residues: CASSLIGTSGKWHNEQFF.